This record covers a single T cell receptor (beta chain). These data are taken from a study of blood T cell repertoires in COVID-19. Study-level background: The analysed material was cDNA or gDNA that came from T cells, B-cell-depleted T cells, or PBMCs.

The assay was immunoSEQ multiplex PCR, and TCRdb's table has in-frame clones only and misses some. The repertoire holds under 95,000 clones, with over 65% as singletons. The CDR3 length is 15 residues. CDR1 and CDR2 (germline): LGHDT, YNNKEL (reference sequence). The trim removed 4 bases at V and 0 bases at J, leaving 2 bases unmatched. V is TRBV3-1 (or the pseudogene TRBV3-2) and J is TRBJ2-3, with 9 bases matching TRBD2. What was sequenced was peripheral blood. This receptor was identified in a human donor in a cohort sampled during active COVID-19. Written as DNA, the CDR3 is TGTGCCAGCAGCCTAGCGGGAGCTAGCACAGATACGCAGTATTTT. Protein product: CASSLAGASTDTQYF.